This T cell receptor (beta chain) was profiled in a study of shared clonotypes between healthy human individuals. In replicate PCRs of sorted subsets, approximately 210 ng DNA, tens of thousands of T cell genomes, was used. Sequencing was performed with immunoSEQ multiplex PCR; in TCRdb, only in-frame clones are kept and a portion is missing. The sample lists around 560,000 clones; 85% to 95% were seen once. V lost 10 bases to trimming and J lost 0 bases; unmatched junction nucleotides: 7. Germline V gives CDR1 SNHLY, CDR2 FYNNEI. The CDR3 totals 15 residues. Only CD45RO-negative cells positively selected for CCR7 counted as naive CD8 cells, so terminally differentiated effector memory CD45RA+ cells were excluded.

This clonotype originated in a woman aged 30 to 39 in good health. The chain links TRBV2 to TRBJ1-3; 9 bases align to TRBD1. The sample consisted of naive CD8+ T cells sorted from blood. CDR3 protein: CANRDRESSGNTIYF. CDR3 bases: TGTGCCAACCGGGACAGGGAAAGCTCTGGAAACACCATATATTTT.